The 27 T cell receptor beta chains presented below share a single source sample, sequenced in a study of OX40 agonist ivuxolimab in advanced cancers. Here immunoSEQ multiplex PCR was the method, and the copy in TCRdb shows in-frame clones only, minus some. This sample has around 82,000 clones, with 70% to 90% found just once. The source material was CD4+ or CD8+ T cells sorted from blood, sampled in a trial of the OX40 agonist ivuxolimab. The receptors were gathered from an adult with an advanced solid tumor such as melanoma, head and neck, liver or kidney cancer.

The genes are TRBV5-1 and TRBJ1-2, with 9 bases identical to TRBD1. The CDR3 sequence is 15 residues long. Looked up from germline, CDR1 is SGHRS and CDR2 is YFSETQ. V was pared by 2 bases and J by 7 bases, with 9 bases of the junction left unmatched. CDR3 sequence reads: CASSFDTGGGVGYTF. In DNA, the CDR3 is TGCGCCAGCAGCTTCGATACAGGGGGCGGAGTTGGCTACACCTTC.

The genes are TRBV27 and TRBJ1-4; D perhaps matches TRBD1 (5 bases). CDR1 is MNHEY and CDR2 is SMNVEV in the germline V gene (reference sequence). V was pared by 9 bases and J by 4 bases, with 21 bases between. The length of the CDR3 is 16 residues. The CDR3 DNA is TGTGCCAGGAGGGACGGAGCCTGGTCCCTTAATGAAAAACTGTTTTTT. Encoded protein: CARRDGAWSLNEKLFF.

The chain combines TRBV7-2 with TRBJ2-7; 13 bases align to TRBD2. Germline lookup yields CDR1 SGHTA and CDR2 FQGNSA. The CDR3 runs to 16 residues. The J segment lost 2 bases and the V segment lost 6 bases, leaving 7 bases of the junction unmatched. CDR3: CASRSRLAGGTYEQYF. In nucleotides, the CDR3 is TGTGCCAGCAGGTCTAGACTAGCGGGAGGTACCTACGAGCAGTACTTC.

The J gene is TRBJ1-5, the V gene TRBV19; a weak D match, TRBD1 (5 bases). V lost 3 bases to trimming and J lost 3 bases, with 12 bases between them. Germline CDR1 LNHDA, CDR2 SQIVND (reference sequence). The CDR3 contains 15 residues. CDR3 bases: TGTGCCAGTAGTATGGGTTCAGGGACCAATCAGCCCCAGCATTTT. Encoded protein: CASSMGSGTNQPQHF.

V and J are TRBV7-2 and TRBJ2-2, with a tentative D call TRBD1 (6 bases). V was clipped by 5 bases and J by 6 bases, with 19 bases between them. The germline V gene encodes CDR1 SGHTA and CDR2 FQGNSA. The length of the CDR3 is 16 residues. As DNA, the CDR3 is TGTGCCAGCAGCAACCGACAGGCAGGGGTACCCGGGGAGCTGTTTTTT. It translates to CASSNRQAGVPGELFF.

V gene TRBV29-1 combines with J gene TRBJ2-1; D is unclear. Germline V gene lookup returns CDR1 SQVTM and CDR2 ANQGSEA. The V end was cut by 3 bases, the J end by 3 bases, with 21 bases between. The CDR3 is made up of 17 amino acids. CDR3 coding DNA: TGCAGCGTTGATGAGGTAGGCTTTAAGGTCGACTACAATGAGCAGTTCTTC. Translating it yields CSVDEVGFKVDYNEQFF.

The chain links TRBV19 to TRBJ1-2; 8 nucleotides align to TRBD1. The CDR3 loop spans 13 amino acids. Losses at the gene ends were 5 bases for V and 6 bases for J; bases not matched to a gene: 5. Germline loops: CDR1 LNHDA, CDR2 SQIVND (reference sequence). The DNA of the CDR3 is TGTGCCAGTAGTCGACAGGGGACGGATGGCTACACCTTC. Protein product: CASSRQGTDGYTF. Filled out from reference TRBV19 and TRBJ1-2, the complete variable domain reads DGGITQSPKYLFRKEGQNVTLSCEQNLNHDAMYWYRQDPGQGLRLIYYSQIVNDFQKGDIAEGYSVSREKKESFPLTVTSAQKNPTAFYLCASSRQGTDGYTFGSGTRLTVV.

CDR3 DNA sequence: TGCGCCAGCAGCCAAACAGGGTGGGCCAACGTCCTGACTTTC. Encoded protein: CASSQTGWANVLTF. This chain links TRBV4-1 with TRBJ2-6; weak D call: TRBD1 (6 bases). The V end lost 2 bases, the J end lost 5 bases, and 7 bases lay between the germline ends. Germline V gene data show CDR1 as MGHRA and CDR2 as YSYEKL. This CDR3 region has 14 residues.

This clone was recorded once. The rearrangement uses TRBV9 and TRBJ2-7; a possible D gene is TRBD2 (6 bases). The CDR3 length is 15 residues. V was trimmed by 0 bases and J by 2 bases, leaving 12 bases between them. Looked up from germline, CDR1 is SGDLS and CDR2 is YYNGEE. The CDR3 loop reads CASSVGVSGTYEQYF. The CDR3 DNA follows: TGTGCCAGCAGCGTAGGGGTTAGCGGCACCTACGAGCAGTACTTC.

The V call is TRBV27, the J call TRBJ2-1; 8 nucleotides line up with TRBD2. The CDR3 has 17 residues. V lost 4 bases, J lost 8 bases, and 16 bases stayed unmatched. The germline V gene encodes CDR1 MNHEY and CDR2 SMNVEV (reference sequence). CDR3 residues: CASSSIWLGTRGDEQFF. The CDR3 nucleotides read TGTGCCAGCAGTTCCATATGGCTCGGGACTAGGGGTGATGAGCAGTTCTTC.

The CDR3 protein is CASSLIRLAGTDTQYF. The CDR3 coding sequence is TGTGCCAGCAGTTTAATCCGACTAGCGGGCACAGATACGCAGTATTTT. The J gene is TRBJ2-3, the V gene TRBV28; 9 bases fit TRBD2. The J segment lost 1 base and the V segment lost 2 bases, leaving 4 bases of the junction unmatched. This CDR3 contains 16 residues. CDR1 MDHEN and CDR2 SYDVKM come from the germline V gene.

The chain recombines TRBV7-9 with TRBJ2-1; 7 nucleotides match TRBD2. This CDR3 spans 16 amino acids. J was trimmed by 4 bases and V by 5 bases; bases with no gene match: 11. Germline V lookup: CDR1 SEHNR, CDR2 FQNEAQ (reference sequence). CDR3 loop: CASSQWATSRYNEQFF. The CDR3 region has the DNA TGTGCCAGCAGCCAATGGGCGACTAGCCGATACAATGAGCAGTTCTTC.

The genes are TRBV28 and TRBJ1-5; no clear D gene. The CDR3 is 14 amino acids. Trimming took 2 bases from V and 7 from J, leaving 12 bases between them. CDR1 is MDHEN and CDR2 is SYDVKM in the germline V gene. The CDR3 DNA reads as TGTGCCAGCAGTTTAGGGCGGTTCGGGCAGCCCCAGCATTTT. Translation: CASSLGRFGQPQHF.

This chain links TRBV5-1 with TRBJ2-5; 7 nucleotides line up with TRBD1. Trimming took 2 bases from V and 2 from J; bases not matched to a gene: 3. In germline, CDR1 is SGHRS, CDR2 YFSETQ. This CDR3 contains 14 residues. CDR3 sequence reads: CASSFPGQQETQYF. The CDR3 DNA reads TGCGCCAGCAGCTTCCCGGGACAGCAAGAGACCCAGTACTTC.

The rearrangement joins TRBV6-5 to TRBJ2-7; 9 bases align to TRBD2. Germline assignment: CDR1 MNHEY and CDR2 SVGAGI. Trimming removed 0 bases from V and 0 bases from J; junction bases left unmatched: 3. The CDR3 has 16 residues. In DNA, the CDR3 is TGTGCCAGCAGTTACTCGCTAGCGGGGAGCTCCTACGAGCAGTACTTC. This encodes CASSYSLAGSSYEQYF.

The chain combines TRBV19 with TRBJ2-7; TRBD2 aligns across 15 bases. The CDR3 loop spans 16 amino acids. Trimming removed 5 bases from V and 4 bases from J; junction bases left unmatched: 6. From germline, CDR1 is LNHDA and CDR2 SQIVND (reference sequence). CDR3 sequence (DNA): TGTGCCAGTAGTCCCACCGGGACTAGCGGGAGGTACGAGCAGTACTTC. It specifies CASSPTGTSGRYEQYF.

This chain uses TRBV2 with TRBJ2-5; TRBD1 matches at 9 bases. From germline, CDR1 is SNHLY and CDR2 FYNNEI. CDR3 length equals 15 residues. V shed 5 bases, J shed 3 bases, and the junction held 7 bases outside the gene matches. The CDR3 is CASSQQGQGKETQYF. The CDR3 bases are TGTGCCAGCAGTCAACAGGGACAGGGTAAAGAGACCCAGTACTTC.

A few counts support this clone. V and J are TRBV11-1 and TRBJ2-1, with 10 positions matching TRBD2. There are 15 residues in the CDR3. The germline CDR1 and CDR2 sequences are SGHAT and FQDESV (reference sequence). V lost 4 bases, J lost 7 bases, and 7 bases stayed unmatched. The CDR3 bases are TGTGCCAGCAGCTGGAGCGGGAGGGCCTGGAATGAGCAGTTCTTC. Its translation: CASSWSGRAWNEQFF.

The chain links TRBV5-1 to TRBJ2-7; 8 positions match TRBD1. CDR3 length equals 16 residues. Germline V lookup: CDR1 SGHRS, CDR2 YFSETQ. Trimming took 4 bases from V and 7 from J; bases not matched to a gene: 16. The CDR3 region has the DNA TGCGCCAGCAGCCCTGGGGGTGGGGACAGGCTGGGGGAGCAGTACTTC. It yields the protein CASSPGGGDRLGEQYF.

This rearrangement joins TRBV19 to TRBJ2-4; D is uncertain. Germline assignment: CDR1 LNHDA and CDR2 SQIVND (reference sequence). The V end lost 7 bases, the J end lost 1 base, and 11 bases lay between the germline ends. This CDR3 contains 14 residues. The CDR3 loop reads CASTSPGAKNIQYF. CDR3 nucleotide sequence: TGTGCCAGTACATCACCTGGGGCCAAAAACATTCAGTACTTC. The complete variable domain, with remaining parts taken from reference TRBV19 and TRBJ2-4, reads DGGITQSPKYLFRKEGQNVTLSCEQNLNHDAMYWYRQDPGQGLRLIYYSQIVNDFQKGDIAEGYSVSREKKESFPLTVTSAQKNPTAFYLCASTSPGAKNIQYFGAGTRLSVL.

The chain joins TRBV7-2 to TRBJ2-1, with TRBD2 identical over 9 bases. Germline trimming cut 4 bases from V and 2 bases from J; bases unmatched to any gene: 6. The CDR3 sequence is 16 residues long. Germline V gene sequence: CDR1 SGHTA, CDR2 FQGNSA. The CDR3 here is CASSSRASGAYNEQFF. CDR3 coding DNA: TGTGCCAGCAGCTCAAGGGCTAGCGGGGCCTACAATGAGCAGTTCTTC.

The V call is TRBV4-2, the J call TRBJ1-2, with 7 bases identical to TRBD1. V gave up 2 bases and J gave up 3 bases; unmatched junction bases: 3. Germline V lookup: CDR1 LGHNA, CDR2 YNFKEQ. The CDR3 runs to 14 residues. Here the CDR3 DNA reads TGTGCCAGCAGCCAAACAGGGGCGTACTATGGCTACACCTTC. Its translation: CASSQTGAYYGYTF.

The chain is built from TRBV28 and TRBJ1-3; D might be TRBD1 (5 bases). The CDR3 runs 14 residues. In germline, CDR1 is MDHEN, CDR2 SYDVKM. V was clipped by 4 bases and J by 0 bases, with 7 bases between them. The CDR3 DNA follows: TGTGCCAGCAGTTACGGGGGCTCTGGAAACACCATATATTTT. Amino acid sequence: CASSYGGSGNTIYF.

V and J are TRBV11-2 and TRBJ2-1, with D perhaps TRBD1 or TRBD2 (5 bases each). The CDR3 extends over 18 amino acids. Trimming took 5 bases from V and 10 from J, leaving 30 bases between them. Looked up from germline, CDR1 is SGHAT and CDR2 is FQNNGV. CDR3 in amino acids: CASSTRTFGLTGVLEQFF. The CDR3, as DNA: TGTGCCAGCAGCACCCGGACATTCGGACTCACCGGAGTTCTCGAGCAGTTCTTC.

The chain combines TRBV6-5 with TRBJ2-7, with 7 bases fitting TRBD1. Trimming removed 6 bases from V and 6 bases from J; junction bases left unmatched: 11. Germline V gene lookup returns CDR1 MNHEY and CDR2 SVGAGI. The CDR3 spans 14 residues. CDR3 region: CASSRGFKVCEQYF. The CDR3 nucleotides read TGTGCCAGCAGCAGGGGGTTTAAGGTCTGCGAGCAGTACTTC.

V and J are TRBV5-4 and TRBJ2-7; tentatively, D is TRBD2 (5 bases). Trimming shortened V by 3 bases and J by 6 bases, and 10 bases separated the two germline ends. This CDR3 is built from 12 residues. The germline V gene encodes CDR1 SGHNT and CDR2 YYREEE (reference sequence). The CDR3 DNA sequence: TGTGCCAGCAGCTCGGACTCGGTCGAGCAGTACTTC. It is translated as CASSSDSVEQYF.

This chain links TRBV7-2 with TRBJ2-3; D is unclear. CDR1 is SGHTA and CDR2 is FQGNSA in the germline V gene. The CDR3 has 13 amino acids. The V gene lost 5 bases and the J gene lost 7 bases, with 13 bases spanning the gap. In DNA form, the CDR3 reads TGTGCCAGCAGCCTTCCCTCCCGGTATACGCAGTATTTT. Its translation: CASSLPSRYTQYF.